Below are 5 T cell receptor beta chains sequenced from a single sample in a study of cytomegalovirus exposure and HLA in healthy donors. The PCR used 60 Vbeta and 13 Jbeta primers. Clones were read by immunoSEQ multiplex PCR, and TCRdb kept only the in-frame ones, dropping some. The repertoire holds some 120,000 clones, roughly two thirds seen once, with less than 2% in the top ten. Sequenced input: PBMCs. The source is a man between 25 and 39 years old in good health and CMV-seropositive.

This clone was seen more than once but under ten times. The chain employs TRBV28 and TRBJ2-7, with 10 bases identical to TRBD2. V was pared by 1 base and J by 6 bases, with 15 bases of the junction left unmatched. Germline V CDR1 and CDR2: MDHEN, SYDVKM. The CDR3 consists of 18 residues. CDR3: CASSLSSGGSGRAGEQYF. The CDR3 nucleotides are TGTGCCAGCAGTTTATCCAGTGGGGGAAGCGGGAGGGCAGGCGAGCAGTACTTC.

This chain uses TRBV28 with TRBJ2-7; the D gene is possibly TRBD2 (5 bases). Germline V gene sequence: CDR1 MDHEN, CDR2 SYDVKM. V was shortened by 3 bases and J by 0 bases, with 9 bases between the two germline ends. This CDR3 has 14 residues. The CDR3 DNA is TGTGCCAGCAGTTTCCGGGGTTTCTCCTACGAGCAGTACTTC. It yields the protein CASSFRGFSYEQYF.

In DNA, the CDR3 is TGCGCCAGCAGGACAGGAGCTTACCAAGAGACCCAGTACTTC. Protein: CASRTGAYQETQYF. This sequence joins TRBV5-1 and TRBJ2-5, with D possibly being TRBD1 (6 bases). Germline V gene sequence: CDR1 SGHRS, CDR2 YFSETQ. This CDR3 spans 14 amino acids. V lost 5 bases and J lost 0, with 11 bases in between.

This rearrangement joins TRBV15 to TRBJ2-7, with a tentative D call TRBD1 (6 bases). The CDR3 loop spans 14 amino acids. Trimming removed 3 bases from V and 0 bases from J, with 9 bases in between. The germline CDR1 and CDR2 sequences are LNHNV and YYDKDF (reference sequence). The CDR3 DNA sequence: TGTGCCACCAGCAGTAGGACAGCCTCCTACGAGCAGTACTTC. It encodes CATSSRTASYEQYF.

The chain joins TRBV2 to TRBJ2-5; possibly TRBD2 for D (5 bases). CDR1 and CDR2 (germline): SNHLY, FYNNEI. The CDR3 spans 13 residues. V shed 11 bases and J shed 2 bases, with 15 bases lying between them. CDR3 sequence (DNA): TGTGCCGGGGTCGCGAGGGATCAAGAGACCCAGTACTTC. As protein: CAGVARDQETQYF.